Listed here are 23 T cell receptor beta chains from one sample, sequenced in a study of cytomegalovirus exposure and HLA in healthy donors. Sequencing used immunoSEQ multiplex PCR; TCRdb keeps in-frame clones, though not all of them. This sample yields over 250,000 clones, of which about nine tenths are seen a single time; roughly 1.2% belongs to the top ten. Sequencing input: PBMCs. Receptors originate from a woman in her thirties in good health and CMV-seropositive.

The table lists this clone with a count of one. This chain links TRBV5-6 with TRBJ2-1; D may be TRBD2 (5 bases). Germline V gives CDR1 SGHDT, CDR2 YYEEEE. V was clipped by 4 bases and J by 7 bases, with 9 bases between them. The CDR3 contains 12 residues. CDR3 nucleotides: TGTGCCAGCAGCCAAACTAGGAATGAGCAGTTCTTC. Translated, it gives CASSQTRNEQFF.

The chain recombines TRBV4-3 with TRBJ2-1; TRBD2 matches at 12 bases. The trim removed 3 bases at V and 3 bases at J, leaving 6 bases unmatched. The CDR3 covers 17 residues. Germline V gene lookup returns CDR1 LGHNA and CDR2 YSLEER. CDR3: CASSHPRTSGVYNEQFF. In nucleotides, the CDR3 is TGCGCCAGCAGCCACCCGCGGACTAGCGGGGTCTACAATGAGCAGTTCTTC.

The rearrangement links TRBV29-1 to TRBJ2-4; no firm D call. The CDR3 spans 12 residues. Germline assignment: CDR1 SQVTM and CDR2 ANQGSEA. Trimming left V 7 bases short and J 0 bases short, with 7 bases between. CDR3 amino acids: CSAVLAKNIQYF. DNA of the CDR3: TGCAGCGCCGTCCTAGCCAAAAACATTCAGTACTTC.

The chain joins TRBV5-4 to TRBJ1-2, with D tentatively TRBD1 (5 bases). The length of the CDR3 is 14 residues. The V and J ends lost 4 bases and 1 base respectively, with 11 bases between them. Germline V CDR1 and CDR2: SGHNT, YYREEE (reference sequence). CDR3 residues: CASSPRGVNYGYTF. In nucleotides, the CDR3 is TGTGCCAGCAGCCCGAGGGGAGTTAACTATGGCTACACCTTC. The variable domain in full, completed from reference TRBV5-4 and TRBJ1-2, reads ETGVTQSPTHLIKTRGQQVTLRCSSQSGHNTVSWYQQALGQGPQFIFQYYREEENGRGNFPPRFSGLQFPNYSSELNVNALELDDSALYLCASSPRGVNYGYTFGSGTRLTVV.

The chain joins TRBV4-3 to TRBJ2-1; perhaps TRBD2 as D (7 bases). The CDR3 length is 16 residues. Deletions cut 0 bases from V and 5 bases from J, with 14 bases between. CDR1 LGHNA and CDR2 YSLEER come from the germline V gene. Here the CDR3 DNA reads TGCGCCAGCAGCCAAGATGGGCGGGGGCCCAACAATGAGCAGTTCTTC. This translates into CASSQDGRGPNNEQFF.

The chain uses TRBV7-3 and TRBJ2-1, with TRBD2 as a possible D gene (6 bases). The CDR3 is 15 residues long. V lost 2 bases, J lost 7 bases, and 15 bases lay in between. Germline CDR1 is SGHTA and CDR2 is FQGTGA. The chain's CDR3 is CASSLGAGPGNEQFF. In DNA, the CDR3 is TGTGCCAGCAGCTTAGGGGCGGGGCCGGGGAATGAGCAGTTCTTC. The complete variable domain, with remaining parts taken from reference TRBV7-3 and TRBJ2-1, reads GAGVSQTPSNKVTEKGKYVELRCDPISGHTALYWYRQSLGQGPEFLIYFQGTGAADDSGLPNDRFFAVRPEGSVSTLKIQRTERGDSAVYLCASSLGAGPGNEQFFGPGTRLTVL.

The chain couples TRBV6-1 to TRBJ2-3; 7 nucleotides agree with TRBD1. Germline V lookup: CDR1 MNHNS, CDR2 SASEGT. V was pared by 10 bases and J by 3 bases, with 4 bases of the junction left unmatched. The CDR3 is 12 residues long. In DNA, the CDR3 is TGTGCCACTGGACAGGTTACAGATACGCAGTATTTT. It yields the protein CATGQVTDTQYF.

The chain links TRBV30 to TRBJ2-7; 7 bases are shared with TRBD2. The V segment lost 2 bases and the J segment 5 bases; nucleotides outside the gene matches: 9. The length of the CDR3 is 14 residues. Looked up from germline, CDR1 is GTSNPN and CDR2 is SVGIG (reference sequence). CDR3 residues: CAWSTSAGPDEQYF. DNA for the CDR3: TGTGCCTGGAGTACTAGCGCGGGACCAGACGAGCAGTACTTC.

This sequence joins TRBV6-1 and TRBJ2-5; 13 bases match TRBD2. This CDR3 region has 14 residues. Trimming took 5 bases from V and 7 from J; bases not matched to a gene: 4. Germline loops: CDR1 MNHNS, CDR2 SASEGT. The CDR3 nucleotides read TGTGCCAGCAGTACTAGCGGGGGGGCCGCGACCCAGTACTTC. Its protein product is CASSTSGGAATQYF.

The chain uses TRBV28 and TRBJ2-3; D may be TRBD1 (5 bases). The CDR3 runs to 15 residues. Trimming removed 3 bases at V and 6 bases at J, with 16 bases between. Germline V gene data show CDR1 as MDHEN and CDR2 as SYDVKM. The CDR3 bases are TGTGCCAGCAGTTTTGGGGCAGGGTCGGTGGATACGCAGTATTTT. Its protein product is CASSFGAGSVDTQYF.

This clone was observed a handful of times. The V call is TRBV19, the J call TRBJ2-2; D remains unclear. Germline CDR1 is LNHDA and CDR2 is SQIVND (reference sequence). V shed 3 bases and J shed 0 bases, with 5 bases lying between them. The CDR3 has 14 residues. The CDR3 DNA follows: TGTGCCAGTAGTATCTCAGCGAACACCGGGGAGCTGTTTTTT. Translated, it gives CASSISANTGELFF.

The gene calls are TRBV9 and TRBJ2-5; 11 bases line up with TRBD2. The germline CDR1 and CDR2 sequences are SGDLS and YYNGEE. V shed 0 bases and J 3 bases; nucleotides not matched to a gene: 1. The CDR3 is 15 residues long. CDR3 region: CASSVELAGEETQYF. CDR3 DNA: TGTGCCAGCAGCGTAGAACTAGCGGGGGAAGAGACCCAGTACTTC. The whole variable domain, remainder taken from reference TRBV9 and TRBJ2-5, is DSGVTQTPKHLITATGQRVTLRCSPRSGDLSVYWYQQSLDQGLQFLIQYYNGEERAKGNILERFSAQQFPDLHSELNLSSLELGDSALYFCASSVELAGEETQYFGPGTRLLVL.

This chain uses TRBV7-9 with TRBJ2-5, with D tentatively TRBD1 or TRBD2 (5 bases each). V shed 4 bases and J shed 5 bases, with 11 bases lying between them. Germline V gives CDR1 SEHNR, CDR2 FQNEAQ (reference sequence). The length of the CDR3 is 13 residues. In DNA form, the CDR3 reads TGTGCCAGCAGCTCCAGGGACGTTGAGACCCAGTACTTC. Translating it yields CASSSRDVETQYF.

The V and J genes are TRBV2 and TRBJ2-5, with D tentatively TRBD2 (7 bases). V lost 11 bases and J lost 5, with 18 bases in between. The germline V gene has CDR1 SNHLY and CDR2 FYNNEI. The CDR3 is made up of 13 amino acids. The CDR3 DNA is TGTGCCGGCCAACCGGGGGGCAGGGAGACCCAGTACTTC. It is translated as CAGQPGGRETQYF. Based on the CDR3 plus reference TRBV2 and TRBJ2-5, the full variable domain is EPEVTQTPSHQVTQMGQEVILRCVPISNHLYFYWYRQILGQKVEFLVSFYNNEISEKSEIFDDQFSVERPDGSNFTLKIRSTKLEDSAMYFCAGQPGGRETQYFGPGTRLLVL.

This clone was found once. The chain is built from TRBV7-8 and TRBJ1-2, with D perhaps matching TRBD1 (6 bases). Germline V lookup: CDR1 SGHVS, CDR2 FQNEAQ. There are 15 residues in the CDR3. V was shortened by 1 base and J by 4 bases, with 13 bases between the two germline ends. The CDR3 DNA sequence: TGTGCCAGCAGCTTAGTAAGGGGGGCGGCCTATGGCTACACCTTC. It specifies CASSLVRGAAYGYTF.

This clone was detected once. This chain links TRBV18 with TRBJ2-5; no firm D call. Trimming left V 2 bases short and J 5 bases short, with 6 bases between. The CDR3 extends over 12 amino acids. From germline, CDR1 is KGHSH and CDR2 LQKENI. The CDR3 region has the DNA TGTGCCAGCTCACCAGGGCGGGAGACCCAGTACTTC. This translates into CASSPGRETQYF.

V usage is TRBV20-1 and J usage is TRBJ2-3, with D perhaps matching TRBD2 (5 bases). Per the germline V gene, CDR1 is DFQATT and CDR2 is SNEGSKA (reference sequence). V was pared by 3 bases and J by 5 bases, with 6 bases between. CDR3 length: 11 residues. The CDR3 DNA is TGCAGTGCTAGGGCGGGAGATACGCAGTATTTT. Protein sequence: CSARAGDTQYF.

The genes are TRBV29-1 and TRBJ2-1, with TRBD2 matching over 15 bases. The CDR3 contains 16 residues. Trimming took 3 bases from V and 4 from J; bases not matched to a gene: 4. Germline V CDR1 and CDR2: SQVTM, ANQGSEA. CDR3 region: CSVDGLAGGKYNEQFF. The DNA of the CDR3 is TGCAGCGTTGATGGACTAGCGGGAGGGAAATACAATGAGCAGTTCTTC.

V usage is TRBV7-8 and J usage is TRBJ1-3; D is unclear. Germline CDR1 and CDR2: SGHVS and FQNEAQ. This CDR3 is 14 amino acids long. V was shortened by 2 bases and J by 0 bases, with 5 bases between the two germline ends. The DNA for the CDR3 is TGTGCCAGCAGCTTAAGCAGCTCTGGAAACACCATATATTTT. This sequence encodes CASSLSSSGNTIYF.

This chain connects TRBV9 to TRBJ2-4; TRBD1 matches 9 bases. V lost 3 bases and J lost 5; bases outside the gene matches: 0. Germline V lookup: CDR1 SGDLS, CDR2 YYNGEE. The CDR3 spans 13 residues. The CDR3 DNA is TGTGCCAGCAGCGGGACAGGGGAAAACATTCAGTACTTC. As protein: CASSGTGENIQYF. The full variable domain, with the rest looked up from reference TRBV9 and TRBJ2-4, is DSGVTQTPKHLITATGQRVTLRCSPRSGDLSVYWYQQSLDQGLQFLIQYYNGEERAKGNILERFSAQQFPDLHSELNLSSLELGDSALYFCASSGTGENIQYFGAGTRLSVL.

Only one count was recorded for this clone. The chain recombines TRBV6-1 with TRBJ2-2, with 7 bases aligning to TRBD1. Germline V lookup: CDR1 MNHNS, CDR2 SASEGT. The J segment lost 4 bases and the V segment lost 10 bases, leaving 6 bases of the junction unmatched. The CDR3 runs 13 residues. The CDR3 here is CAIRQGVTGELFF. Here the CDR3 DNA reads TGTGCCATCAGACAGGGAGTCACCGGGGAGCTGTTTTTT.

This clone appeared once. The rearrangement links TRBV5-1 to TRBJ2-6; D is unclear. Per germline, CDR1 SGHRS and CDR2 YFSETQ. V dropped 0 bases and J dropped 4 bases, with 5 bases sitting between them. The CDR3 has 14 amino acids. Here the CDR3 DNA reads TGCGCCAGCAGCTTGGAGACAGGGGCCAACGTCCTGACTTTC. Its protein is CASSLETGANVLTF.

The CDR3 region is CASSGMGNNEQFF. CDR3 DNA: TGTGCCAGCAGTGGAATGGGAAACAATGAGCAGTTCTTC. The rearrangement links TRBV9 to TRBJ2-1, with no clear D. Germline V gene sequence: CDR1 SGDLS, CDR2 YYNGEE. Trimming took 5 bases from V and 5 from J, leaving 11 bases between them. The length of the CDR3 is 13 residues. Full variable domain (missing parts from reference TRBV9 and TRBJ2-1): DSGVTQTPKHLITATGQRVTLRCSPRSGDLSVYWYQQSLDQGLQFLIQYYNGEERAKGNILERFSAQQFPDLHSELNLSSLELGDSALYFCASSGMGNNEQFFGPGTRLTVL.